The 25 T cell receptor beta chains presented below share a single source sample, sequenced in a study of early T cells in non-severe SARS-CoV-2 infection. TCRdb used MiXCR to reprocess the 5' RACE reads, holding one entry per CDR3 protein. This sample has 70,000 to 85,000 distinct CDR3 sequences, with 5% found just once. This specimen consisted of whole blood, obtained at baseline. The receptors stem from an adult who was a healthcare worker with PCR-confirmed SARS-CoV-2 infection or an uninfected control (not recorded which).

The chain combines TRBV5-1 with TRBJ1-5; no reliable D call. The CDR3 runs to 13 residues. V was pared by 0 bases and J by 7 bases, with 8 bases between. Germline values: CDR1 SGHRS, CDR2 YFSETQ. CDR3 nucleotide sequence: TGCGCCAGCAGCTTGGCCAAGGACCAGCCCCAGCATTTT. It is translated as CASSLAKDQPQHF.

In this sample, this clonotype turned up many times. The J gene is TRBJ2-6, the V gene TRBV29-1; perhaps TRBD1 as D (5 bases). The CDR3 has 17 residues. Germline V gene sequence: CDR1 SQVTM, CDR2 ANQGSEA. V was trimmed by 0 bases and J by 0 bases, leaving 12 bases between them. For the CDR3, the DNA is TGCAGCGTTGAAGATCGAAAGGGGCTCTCTGGGGCCAACGTCCTGACTTTC. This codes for CSVEDRKGLSGANVLTF. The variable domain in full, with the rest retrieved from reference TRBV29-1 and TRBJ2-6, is SAVISQKPSRDICQRGTSLTIQCQVDSQVTMMFWYRQQPGQSLTLIATANQGSEATYESGFVIDKFPISRPNLTFSTLTVSNMSPEDSSIYLCSVEDRKGLSGANVLTFGAGSRLTVL.

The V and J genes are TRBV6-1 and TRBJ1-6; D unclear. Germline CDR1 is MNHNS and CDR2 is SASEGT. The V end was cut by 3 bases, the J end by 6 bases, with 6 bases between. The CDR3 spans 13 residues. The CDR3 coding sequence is TGTGCCAGCAGTGAGGGCAGTAATTCACCCCTCCACTTT. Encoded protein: CASSEGSNSPLHF.

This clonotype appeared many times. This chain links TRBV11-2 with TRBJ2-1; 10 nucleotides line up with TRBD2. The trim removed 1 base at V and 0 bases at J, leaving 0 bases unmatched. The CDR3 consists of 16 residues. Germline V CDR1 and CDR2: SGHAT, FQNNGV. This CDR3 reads CASSLGLAGSYNEQFF. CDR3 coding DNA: TGTGCCAGCAGCTTAGGACTAGCGGGCTCCTACAATGAGCAGTTCTTC.

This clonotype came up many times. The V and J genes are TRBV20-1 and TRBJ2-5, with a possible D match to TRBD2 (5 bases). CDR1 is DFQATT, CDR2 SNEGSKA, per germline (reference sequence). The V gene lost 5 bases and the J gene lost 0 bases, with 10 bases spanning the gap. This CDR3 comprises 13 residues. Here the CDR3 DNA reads TGCAGTGCTCCGGGAAGGTACCAAGAGACCCAGTACTTC. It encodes CSAPGRYQETQYF.

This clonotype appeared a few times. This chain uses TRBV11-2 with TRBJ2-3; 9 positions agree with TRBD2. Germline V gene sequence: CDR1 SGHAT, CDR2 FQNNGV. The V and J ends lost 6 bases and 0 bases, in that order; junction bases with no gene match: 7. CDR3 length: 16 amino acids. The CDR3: CASSSGLARSTDTQYF. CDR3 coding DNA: TGTGCCAGCAGTTCCGGACTAGCGCGGAGCACAGATACGCAGTATTTT.

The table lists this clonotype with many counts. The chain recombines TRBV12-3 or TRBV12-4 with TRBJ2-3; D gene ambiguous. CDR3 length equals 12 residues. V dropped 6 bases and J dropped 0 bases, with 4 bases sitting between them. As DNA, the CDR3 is TGTGCCAGCAGGCCTAGCACAGATACGCAGTATTTT. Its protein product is CASRPSTDTQYF.

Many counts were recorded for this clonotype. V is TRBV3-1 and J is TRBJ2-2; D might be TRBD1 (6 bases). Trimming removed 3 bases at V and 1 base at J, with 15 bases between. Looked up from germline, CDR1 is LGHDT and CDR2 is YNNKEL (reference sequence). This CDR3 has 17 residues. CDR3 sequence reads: CASSQATGTRNTGELFF. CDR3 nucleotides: TGTGCCAGCAGCCAGGCCACCGGGACAAGGAACACCGGGGAGCTGTTTTTT.

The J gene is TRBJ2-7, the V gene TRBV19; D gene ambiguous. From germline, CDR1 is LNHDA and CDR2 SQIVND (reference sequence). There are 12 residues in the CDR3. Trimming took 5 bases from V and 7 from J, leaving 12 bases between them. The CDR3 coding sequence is TGTGCCAGTAGTGCCGGCCGGTGGGAGCAGTACTTC. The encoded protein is CASSAGRWEQYF. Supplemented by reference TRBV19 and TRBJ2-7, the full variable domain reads DGGITQSPKYLFRKEGQNVTLSCEQNLNHDAMYWYRQDPGQGLRLIYYSQIVNDFQKGDIAEGYSVSREKKESFPLTVTSAQKNPTAFYLCASSAGRWEQYFGPGTRLTVT.

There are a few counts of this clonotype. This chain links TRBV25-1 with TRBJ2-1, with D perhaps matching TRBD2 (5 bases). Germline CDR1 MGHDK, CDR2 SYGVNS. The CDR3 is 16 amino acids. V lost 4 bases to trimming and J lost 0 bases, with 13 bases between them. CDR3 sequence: CASSADVAGSYNEQFF. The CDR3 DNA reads TGTGCCAGCAGTGCCGACGTGGCGGGCTCCTACAATGAGCAGTTCTTC. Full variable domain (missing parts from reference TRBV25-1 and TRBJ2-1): EADIYQTPRYLVIGTGKKITLECSQTMGHDKMYWYQQDPGMELHLIHYSYGVNSTEKGDLSSESTVSRIRTEHFPLTLESARPSHTSQYLCASSADVAGSYNEQFFGPGTRLTVL.

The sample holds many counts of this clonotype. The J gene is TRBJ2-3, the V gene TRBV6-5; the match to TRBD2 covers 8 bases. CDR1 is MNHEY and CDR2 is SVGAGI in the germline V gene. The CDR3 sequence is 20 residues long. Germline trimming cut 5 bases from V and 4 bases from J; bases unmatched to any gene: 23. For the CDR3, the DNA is TGTGCCAGCAGTCTTAGCAACCCGGAACCTAGCGGGTGGGCGCCAGATACGCAGTATTTT. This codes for CASSLSNPEPSGWAPDTQYF.

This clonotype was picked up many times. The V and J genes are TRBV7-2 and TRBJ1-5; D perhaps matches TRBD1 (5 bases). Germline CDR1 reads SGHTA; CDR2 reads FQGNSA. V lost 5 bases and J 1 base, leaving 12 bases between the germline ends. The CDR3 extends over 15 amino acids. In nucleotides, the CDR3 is TGTGCCAGCAGCCCCTGGGGGGACAGCAATCAGCCCCAGCATTTT. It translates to CASSPWGDSNQPQHF.

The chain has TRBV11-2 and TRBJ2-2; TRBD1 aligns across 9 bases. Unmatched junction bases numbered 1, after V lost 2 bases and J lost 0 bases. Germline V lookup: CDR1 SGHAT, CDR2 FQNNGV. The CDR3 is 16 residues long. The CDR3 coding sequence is TGTGCCAGCAGCTTAAGGGACAGGGCGAACACCGGGGAGCTGTTTTTT. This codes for CASSLRDRANTGELFF.

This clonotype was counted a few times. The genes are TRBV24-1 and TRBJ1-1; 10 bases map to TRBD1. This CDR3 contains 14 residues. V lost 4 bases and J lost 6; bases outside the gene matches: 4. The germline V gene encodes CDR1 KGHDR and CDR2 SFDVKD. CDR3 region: CATSESGTGAEAFF. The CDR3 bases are TGTGCCACCAGTGAATCCGGGACAGGGGCTGAAGCTTTCTTT.

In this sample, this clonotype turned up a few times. The DNA for the CDR3 is TGCAGCGTTGAGGGACTAGCGGGATATGATACGCAGTATTTT. Translating it yields CSVEGLAGYDTQYF. The rearrangement links TRBV29-1 to TRBJ2-3; 13 bases map to TRBD2. CDR3 length: 14 residues. After removal of 3 bases from V and 6 bases from J, the junction contained 3 bases not matched to a gene. CDR1 and CDR2 from the germline V gene are SQVTM and ANQGSEA.

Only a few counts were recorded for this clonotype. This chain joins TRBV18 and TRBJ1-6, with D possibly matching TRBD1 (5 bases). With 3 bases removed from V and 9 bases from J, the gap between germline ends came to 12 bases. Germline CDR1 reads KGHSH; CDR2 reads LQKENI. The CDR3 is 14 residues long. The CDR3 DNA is TGTGCCAGCTCACCCGGGACCTGGGGTTCACCCCTCCACTTT. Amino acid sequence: CASSPGTWGSPLHF.

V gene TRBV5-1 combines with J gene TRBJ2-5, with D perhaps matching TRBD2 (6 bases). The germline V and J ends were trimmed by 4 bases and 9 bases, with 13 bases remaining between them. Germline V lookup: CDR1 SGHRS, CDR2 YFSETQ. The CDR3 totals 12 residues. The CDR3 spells CASSARTGAQYF. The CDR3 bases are TGCGCCAGCAGCGCGAGGACGGGGGCCCAGTACTTC.

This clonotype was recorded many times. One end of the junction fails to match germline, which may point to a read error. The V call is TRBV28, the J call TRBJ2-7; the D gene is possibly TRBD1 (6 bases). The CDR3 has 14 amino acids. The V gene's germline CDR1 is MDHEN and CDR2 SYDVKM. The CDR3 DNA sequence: TGTGCCAGCAGCCTTAGGGGGTCGGTGGGGCGACCGCGGTTC. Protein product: CASSLRGSVGRPRF.

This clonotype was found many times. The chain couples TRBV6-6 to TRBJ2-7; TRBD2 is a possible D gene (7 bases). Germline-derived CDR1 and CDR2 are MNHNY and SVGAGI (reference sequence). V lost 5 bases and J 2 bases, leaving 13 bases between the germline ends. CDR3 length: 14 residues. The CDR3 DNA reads TGTGCCAGCAGTCCGCCCGGGGGGCCCTACGAGCAGTACTTC. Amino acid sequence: CASSPPGGPYEQYF.

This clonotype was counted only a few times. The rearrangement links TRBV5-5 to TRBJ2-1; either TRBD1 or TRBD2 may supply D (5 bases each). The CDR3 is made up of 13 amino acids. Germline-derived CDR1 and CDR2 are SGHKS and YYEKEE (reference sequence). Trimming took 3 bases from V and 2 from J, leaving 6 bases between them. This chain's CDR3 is CASSWGTYNEQFF. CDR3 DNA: TGTGCCAGCAGCTGGGGGACCTACAATGAGCAGTTCTTC.

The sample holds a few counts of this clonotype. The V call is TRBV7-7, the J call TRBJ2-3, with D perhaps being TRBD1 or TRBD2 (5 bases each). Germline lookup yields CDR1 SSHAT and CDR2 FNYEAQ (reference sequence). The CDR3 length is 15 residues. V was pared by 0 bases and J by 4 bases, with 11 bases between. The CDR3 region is CASSLAGAGADTQYF. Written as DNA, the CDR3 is TGTGCCAGCAGCTTAGCAGGGGCGGGTGCAGATACGCAGTATTTT.

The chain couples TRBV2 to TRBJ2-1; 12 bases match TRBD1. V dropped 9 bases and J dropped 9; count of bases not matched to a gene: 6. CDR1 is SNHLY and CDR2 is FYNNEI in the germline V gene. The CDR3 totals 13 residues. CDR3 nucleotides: TGTGCCAGGACAGGGACAGGGGGCTTTGAGCAGTTCTTC. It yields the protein CARTGTGGFEQFF.

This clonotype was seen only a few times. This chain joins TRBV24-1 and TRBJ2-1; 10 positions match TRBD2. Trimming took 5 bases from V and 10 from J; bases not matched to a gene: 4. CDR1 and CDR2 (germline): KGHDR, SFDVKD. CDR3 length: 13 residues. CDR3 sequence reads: CATSGLAGEEQFF. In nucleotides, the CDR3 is TGTGCCACCAGTGGTCTAGCGGGAGAAGAGCAGTTCTTC.

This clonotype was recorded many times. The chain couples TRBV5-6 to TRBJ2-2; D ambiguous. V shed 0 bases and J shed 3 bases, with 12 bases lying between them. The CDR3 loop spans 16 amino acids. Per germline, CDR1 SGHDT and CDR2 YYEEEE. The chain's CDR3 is CASSLVGSLYTGELFF. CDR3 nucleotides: TGTGCCAGCAGCTTGGTCGGCAGTTTATACACCGGGGAGCTGTTTTTT.

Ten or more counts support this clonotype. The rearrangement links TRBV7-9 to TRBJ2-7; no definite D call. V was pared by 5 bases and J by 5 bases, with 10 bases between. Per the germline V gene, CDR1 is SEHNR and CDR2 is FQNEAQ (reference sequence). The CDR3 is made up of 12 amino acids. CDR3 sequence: CASSHRRDEQYF. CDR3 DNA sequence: TGTGCCAGCAGCCACCGAAGGGACGAGCAGTACTTC.